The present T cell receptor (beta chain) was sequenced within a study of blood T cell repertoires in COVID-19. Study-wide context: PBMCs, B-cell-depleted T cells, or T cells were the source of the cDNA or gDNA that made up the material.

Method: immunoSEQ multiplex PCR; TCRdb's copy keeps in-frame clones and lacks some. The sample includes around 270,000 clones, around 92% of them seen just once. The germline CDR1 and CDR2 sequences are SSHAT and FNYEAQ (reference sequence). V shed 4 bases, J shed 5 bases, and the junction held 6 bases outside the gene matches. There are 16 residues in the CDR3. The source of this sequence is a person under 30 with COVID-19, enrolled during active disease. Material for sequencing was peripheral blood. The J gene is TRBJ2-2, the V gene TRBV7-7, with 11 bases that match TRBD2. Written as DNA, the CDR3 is TGTGCCAGCAGCTCGACTAGCGGGATGGGTACCGGGGAGCTGTTTTTT. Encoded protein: CASSSTSGMGTGELFF.